This TCR beta chain came from a study of blood T cells in healthy people across ages. A second PCR of about 7 to 12 cycles used a sample-barcoded 5' primer and a J-beta primer mix. TCRdb reanalysed the 5' RACE reads using MiXCR and keeps one entry per CDR3 protein. The sample has approximately 940,000 distinct CDR3 sequences; about 48% are singletons. The CDR3 spans 14 residues. Between the trimmed V and J ends, which lost 5 bases and 3 bases, there was a span of 10 bases. The rearrangement joins TRBV12-3 or TRBV12-4 to TRBJ2-2; tentative D call: TRBD1 (6 bases). This sequence originates from a man aged 30 to 45 in good health. Material: blood. The CDR3: CASSPRQDTGELFF. CDR3 bases: TGTGCCAGCAGTCCCCGACAGGACACCGGGGAGCTGTTTTTT.